This T cell receptor beta chain was observed in a study of a mutant IDH1 vaccine in newly diagnosed glioma (dated by TCRdb to about 2021). In terms of the full investigation: Eight vaccinations were administered to patients in weeks 1, 3, 5, 7, 11, 15, 19 and 23, corresponding to visits V03 through V10. Longitudinal TCRB deep sequencing was performed for 25 to 30 treated patients wherever samples were available for exploratory analyses. Of the 32 patients who were treated, around 60% were male and roughly 38% were female, and the mean age was about 37 years. Six visits were used for peripheral blood collection: V03 (baseline), V05, V07, V10, V12 and V13. Vaccination began 4-6 weeks after radiotherapy alone, or alongside temozolomide cycles in the chemotherapy-containing groups. Prior to enrollment, patients had been given standard therapy consisting of radiotherapy alone, temozolomide alone, or radiochemotherapy with temozolomide, with the combination given to most patients.

Receptor libraries were prepared by the immunoSEQ multiplex PCR assay. Rearranged TCR beta chain sequences were amplified using the hsTCRB Kit according to the manufacturer's protocol. TCRB libraries were sequenced on an Illumina MiSeq. Regarding the original processing steps: Demultiplexing, trimming and gene mapping were performed with the kit vendor's proprietary platform. Sourced from immuneACCESS, this table was stored by TCRdb with only in-frame sequences that have V and J called. A share of the clones is absent; for the studies checked, an unresolved V gene accounts for under half, and the remainder has no known explanation. D and trimming were read from the DNA, whereas the V and J calls and clone size are those reported in that table. The sample data list roughly 48,000 clones, and 90% to 95% of these were observed just once. The ten largest clones take up 2.4% of the sample. As to this clone: Which antigen it targets is not known. Base qualities are not recorded, but no much larger clone differs from it by a single base.

The time point label of this sample denotes: week 11, during vaccination. A 20-mer mutant IDH1 peptide at 300 micrograms in Montanide made up each vaccine dose, which was injected subcutaneously together with topical imiquimod. The donors had newly diagnosed IDH1-mutant astrocytomas of WHO grade 3 or 4 that showed loss of nuclear ATRX. The samples were drawn from NOA16, a multicentre, single-arm, open-label phase I trial in Germany that tested a mutant IDH1 peptide vaccine in humans for the first time. Genomic DNA for TCRB sequencing was extracted from EDTA blood using the DNeasy Blood and Tissue Kit. The CDR3, from cysteine to phenylalanine, totals 14 residues. Only the CDR3 portion is preserved as DNA: 42 bases, with reading frame beginning at the first base. Trimming removed 6 bases from V and 2 bases from J; the gene matches leave 5 bases unexplained. The germline V gene specifies KGHSH as CDR1 and LQKENI as CDR2.

Study-wide conclusions, independent of this receptor: Pseudoprogression seemed to be unrelated to changes in the top peripheral T cell clonotypes found by TCRB sequencing. Immune responses induced by the vaccine were seen in roughly 92% of patients across multiple MHC alleles. The authors noted that analyses of patient blood samples could not be reproduced because of sample limitations. PBMC samples for TCRB deep sequencing were selected based on availability.

This receptor was identified in a man over 45 with glioma. The sequence joins TRBV18 to TRBJ2-7; TRBD1 lines up with 9 middle nucleotides. The specimen was PBMCs, collected from a glioma patient whose treatment included an IDH1 peptide vaccine. The nucleotide sequence is TGTGCCAGCTCCCCGGACAGGGGCCCCTACGAGCAGTACTTC. Protein translation: CASSPDRGPYEQYF.